This TCR beta chain emerged from a study of T cell repertoires in cytomegalovirus infection. About the research overall: Through public TCR beta signatures, both CMV infection and matching HLA type were indicated. Study-level results: Individuals carrying CMV plus the relevant HLA were identified by cumulative frequency of public TCR beta families. HLA-C-restricted CMV-specific TCR beta clonotypes were dominant in the ex vivo response.

The CDR3 runs to 15 residues. Germline V gives CDR1 MGHRA, CDR2 YSYEKL. The V end was cut by 1 base, the J end by 0 bases, with 8 bases between. MiXCR, applied by TCRdb to the reads, yields one record per CDR3 protein. This table has approximately 700,000 distinct CDR3 sequences, roughly 36% appearing once. As to this clonotype: Its antigen is still unknown.

The sequence came from a human donor in good health (CMV status not recorded). Some clones in this sample may be carry-over from other donors' samples. Sequenced sample: PBMCs. V usage is TRBV4-1 and J usage is TRBJ2-3; the D is unclear. DNA of the CDR3: TGCGCCAGCAGCCAAGGCCCCTTTAGCACAGATACGCAGTATTTT. Translated: CASSQGPFSTDTQYF.